The source of this TCR beta chain is a study of blood T cells in healthy people across ages. A J-beta primer mix and a sample-barcoded 5' primer were used in a second PCR of roughly 6 to 11 cycles. In TCRdb, the 5' RACE reads were re-called with MiXCR into one record per CDR3 protein. Of some 1,500,000 distinct CDR3 sequences listed, 40% to 45% are singletons. This clonotype was counted at least ten times. The antigen remains undetermined. PBMCs were isolated at a quantity of at least 6 million per sample. Study findings and constraints: Expanded clonotype changes were possibly confounded by unknown donor CMV status. It was held that diversity estimates obtained from one million T cells represented underestimates. Because sorting was not performed, PBMCs prevented conclusive naive versus antigen-experienced comparison.

The CDR3 sequence is 12 residues long. V lost 2 bases and J 2 bases, leaving 4 bases between the germline ends. Germline lookup yields CDR1 SGHRS and CDR2 YFSETQ. The TCR was taken from a woman between 18 and 29 years old in good health. The sequencing input was blood. This chain uses TRBV5-1 with TRBJ2-5; D is unclear. CDR3 sequence (DNA): TGCGCCAGCAGCTTTGATCAAGAGACCCAGTACTTC. Amino acids: CASSFDQETQYF. Supplemented by reference TRBV5-1 and TRBJ2-5, the full variable domain reads KAGVTQTPRYLIKTRGQQVTLSCSPISGHRSVSWYQQTPGQGLQFLFEYFSETQRNKGNFPGRFSGRQFSNSRSEMNVSTLELGDSALYLCASSFDQETQYFGPGTRLLVL.